The T cell receptor beta chain under discussion was sequenced for a study of shared clonotypes between healthy human individuals. Whole-study context: With ages of 18 to 49, the donors were a couple of women and a few men. Each donor contributed plates that comprised three CD4 naive, three CD4 memory, two CD8 naive and one CD8 memory. Study-wide results and caveats: It was expected that sequencing depth would affect clonotype sharing among donors.

The method was immunoSEQ multiplex PCR; TCRdb's version includes in-frame clones alone and lacks a portion of them. The sample contains 850,000 to 1,200,000 clones, around 76% of which appear only once. As regards this clone: Its antigen is currently unknown.

The CDR3 is made up of 14 amino acids. V was pared by 4 bases and J by 7 bases, with 16 bases between. CDR1 and CDR2 (germline): SGHDN, FVKESK. Healthy adults negative for HIV, lacking recent acute infections or vaccinations, served as donors. This clonotype was sampled from a man between 18 and 29 years old in good health. Sequencing used memory CD4+ T cells sorted from blood. Stated subset: CD45RA-negative fraction. The rearrangement links TRBV14 to TRBJ1-2; D is possibly TRBD1 (5 bases). The CDR3 nucleotides read TGTGCCAGCAGCCCACAGGTCTCTAAAGGTGGCTACACCTTC. Its protein product is CASSPQVSKGGYTF.